This entry lists 4 T cell receptor beta chains sequenced from one sample in a study of blood T cell repertoires in COVID-19. The assay was immunoSEQ multiplex PCR, and TCRdb's table has in-frame clones only and misses some. The table lists 100,000 or so clones, about 85% of them singletons. Sequencing was performed on peripheral blood. The source is a man between 45 and 60 years old with active COVID-19.

The rearrangement joins TRBV12-5 to TRBJ1-3; no clear D. Trimming cost V 6 bases and J 2 bases, with 8 bases left between them. Per the germline V gene, CDR1 is LGHNT and CDR2 is FRNRAP. The CDR3 runs 13 residues. The CDR3 protein is CASGFDTGNTIYF. CDR3 coding DNA: TGTGCTAGTGGATTCGACACTGGAAACACCATATATTTT.

This sequence joins TRBV19 and TRBJ2-2, with D unclear. CDR1 and CDR2 (germline): LNHDA, SQIVND (reference sequence). The length of the CDR3 is 13 residues. Between the trimmed V and J ends, which lost 1 base and 4 bases, there was a span of 4 bases. The CDR3 DNA reads as TGTGCCAGTAGTATAGGACTCACCGGGGAGCTGTTTTTT. Protein product: CASSIGLTGELFF. Filled out from reference TRBV19 and TRBJ2-2, the complete variable domain reads DGGITQSPKYLFRKEGQNVTLSCEQNLNHDAMYWYRQDPGQGLRLIYYSQIVNDFQKGDIAEGYSVSREKKESFPLTVTSAQKNPTAFYLCASSIGLTGELFFGEGSRLTVL.

The chain is built from TRBV19 and TRBJ2-1, with D perhaps TRBD2 (6 bases). CDR3 length equals 13 residues. CDR1 is LNHDA and CDR2 is SQIVND in the germline V gene (reference sequence). Trimming cost V 9 bases and J 10 bases, with 19 bases left between them. The CDR3 protein is CASTDTGVREQFF. CDR3 in DNA: TGTGCCAGCACCGATACGGGGGTCAGAGAGCAGTTCTTC.

J is TRBJ2-2 and V is TRBV30; weak D call: TRBD1 (5 bases). The CDR3 has 12 residues. V was trimmed by 0 bases and J by 9 bases, leaving 8 bases between them. Germline lookup yields CDR1 GTSNPN and CDR2 SVGIG (reference sequence). CDR3 residues: CAWSVRVWELFF. The CDR3 DNA sequence: TGTGCCTGGAGTGTCAGGGTCTGGGAGCTGTTTTTT.